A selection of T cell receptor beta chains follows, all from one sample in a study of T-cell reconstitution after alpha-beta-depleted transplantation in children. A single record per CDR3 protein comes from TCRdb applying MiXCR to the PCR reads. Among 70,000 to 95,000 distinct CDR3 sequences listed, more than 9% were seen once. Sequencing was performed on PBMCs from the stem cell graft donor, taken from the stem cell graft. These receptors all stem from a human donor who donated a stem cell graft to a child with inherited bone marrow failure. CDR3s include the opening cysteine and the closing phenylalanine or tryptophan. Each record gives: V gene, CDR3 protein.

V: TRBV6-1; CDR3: CASQGRGAVQPQHF
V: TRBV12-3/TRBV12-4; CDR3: CASSRTWELFF
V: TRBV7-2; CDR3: CASSPERSGPPSSYEQYF
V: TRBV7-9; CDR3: CASSPMPSPTEAFF
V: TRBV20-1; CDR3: CSARPGTTNEKLFF
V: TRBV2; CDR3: CASSEWRTVYNEQFF
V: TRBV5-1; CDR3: CASSRDGFNQPQHF
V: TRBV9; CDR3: CASSVDQDNYGYTF
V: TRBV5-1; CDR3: CASSLVNLPNTEAFF
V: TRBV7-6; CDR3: CASSSTRSSYNEQFF
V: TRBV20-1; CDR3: CSARDPRKDQETQYF
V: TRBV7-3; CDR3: CASSSTGRNTEAFF
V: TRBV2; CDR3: CASIDWGRPEQYF
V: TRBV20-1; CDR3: CSATPFEQFF
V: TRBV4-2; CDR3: CASSRAGGTGPSGANVLTF
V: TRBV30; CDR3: CAFTALGGETQYF
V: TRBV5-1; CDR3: CASSLGAYEQYF